A single sample gave rise to the 6 T cell receptor beta chains below, sequenced in a study of OX40 agonist ivuxolimab in advanced cancers. Here immunoSEQ multiplex PCR was the method, and the copy in TCRdb shows in-frame clones only, minus some. The sample lists more than 80,000 clones, about 83% seen once, with approximately 1.5% in the top ten. The starting material was CD4+ or CD8+ T cells sorted from blood, obtained in a trial of the OX40 agonist ivuxolimab. Source of these receptors: an adult with an advanced solid tumor such as melanoma, head and neck, liver or kidney cancer.

A few counts support this clone. This chain links TRBV6-1 with TRBJ2-1; D remains ambiguous. Trimming left V 2 bases short and J 0 bases short, with 8 bases between. The CDR3 is 15 amino acids. Germline V gives CDR1 MNHNS, CDR2 SASEGT. DNA of the CDR3: TGTGCCAGCAGTGAACAGAGTAGCTCCTACAATGAGCAGTTCTTC. Residues: CASSEQSSSYNEQFF.

The rearrangement joins TRBV19 to TRBJ1-3, with 8 bases aligning to TRBD1. The ends lost 3 bases at V and 4 bases at J; junction bases unmatched: 2. From germline, CDR1 is LNHDA and CDR2 SQIVND (reference sequence). The CDR3 is 14 residues long. The CDR3 reads CASSIGQGGNTIYF. As DNA, the CDR3 is TGTGCCAGTAGTATCGGACAGGGAGGAAACACCATATATTTT.

The rearrangement uses TRBV6-5 and TRBJ1-2, with 8 bases aligning to TRBD1. Germline CDR1 is MNHEY and CDR2 is SVGAGI. This CDR3 contains 13 residues. Germline trimming cut 5 bases from V and 6 bases from J; bases unmatched to any gene: 5. The CDR3 loop reads CASSDGQGHGYTF. Written as DNA, the CDR3 is TGTGCCAGCAGTGACGGACAGGGCCATGGCTACACCTTC.

The chain employs TRBV5-6 and TRBJ2-3; D perhaps matches TRBD1 (6 bases). Germline V gene lookup returns CDR1 SGHDT and CDR2 YYEEEE. V gave up 4 bases and J gave up 4 bases, with 22 bases separating them. CDR3 length equals 17 residues. CDR3 protein: CASSTLKAGDQADTQYF. The CDR3 DNA sequence: TGTGCCAGCAGCACCCTTAAGGCAGGGGATCAGGCAGATACGCAGTATTTT.

CDR3 DNA sequence: TGTGCCAGCAGGCAAGACAGGGGGCGAGTGAGGGAGACCCAGTACTTC. Translation gives CASRQDRGRVRETQYF. This chain links TRBV2 with TRBJ2-5; TRBD1 matches at 10 bases. CDR1 and CDR2 from the germline V gene are SNHLY and FYNNEI. The CDR3 extends over 16 amino acids. The junction had 12 bases not matched to a gene; V was cut back by 6 bases and J by 5 bases.

This clone was detected a few times. The V gene is TRBV2, the J gene TRBJ1-5; tentatively, D is TRBD1 (5 bases). Trimming stripped 6 bases from V and 0 bases from J, with 9 bases between. From germline, CDR1 is SNHLY and CDR2 FYNNEI. This CDR3 spans 14 amino acids. The CDR3 loop is CASSWGDSNQPQHF. The CDR3, as DNA: TGTGCCAGCAGCTGGGGGGATAGCAATCAGCCCCAGCATTTT.